These 21 T cell receptor beta chains share one sample of origin, sequenced in a study of naive and memory T cell subsets. Two oligonucleotides, mixed equimolar, formed the beta constant-region primer covering TRBC1 and TRBC2. TCRdb passed the UMI-ligation and nested PCR reads through MiXCR, listing each CDR3 protein once. The sample lists 130,000 to 150,000 distinct CDR3 sequences; about a sixth were seen once. The material sequenced was naive CD4+ T cells from blood. These receptors were obtained from a human donor in good health.

This clonotype occurred a few times. The rearrangement links TRBV2 to TRBJ2-5; D is possibly TRBD1 (6 bases). Deletions cut 4 bases from V and 3 bases from J, with 15 bases between. The CDR3 is 15 residues long. CDR1 and CDR2 (germline): SNHLY, FYNNEI. The CDR3 nucleotides are TGTGCCAGCAGTGCTGAGACAGGAACGAAAGAGACCCAGTACTTC. Translated, it gives CASSAETGTKETQYF.

The sample holds a few counts of this clonotype. The chain has TRBV28 and TRBJ2-7; D gene ambiguous. The CDR3 has 14 residues. Trimming stripped 7 bases from V and 7 bases from J, with 20 bases between. Per germline, CDR1 MDHEN and CDR2 SYDVKM. The CDR3 DNA reads as TGTGCCAGCACCCTCTCGGCCGGCCCTAAGGAGCAGTACTTC. Translation gives CASTLSAGPKEQYF. The whole variable domain, filled in from reference TRBV28 and TRBJ2-7, reads DVKVTQSSRYLVKRTGEKVFLECVQDMDHENMFWYRQDPGLGLRLIYFSYDVKMKEKGDIPEGYSVSREKKERFSLILESASTNQTSMYLCASTLSAGPKEQYFGPGTRLTVT.

The chain joins TRBV5-1 to TRBJ2-7, with 9 bases lining up with TRBD1. V trimming: 0 bases; J trimming: 3 bases; junction bases outside the gene matches: 16. Germline assignment: CDR1 SGHRS and CDR2 YFSETQ. The CDR3 spans 19 residues. The CDR3 spells CASSLGWTGATPVRYEQYF. For the CDR3, the DNA is TGCGCCAGCAGCTTGGGCTGGACAGGGGCAACTCCGGTACGCTACGAGCAGTACTTC.

V usage is TRBV4-1 and J usage is TRBJ2-5, with 12 nucleotides matching TRBD2. This CDR3 has 16 residues. Germline loops: CDR1 MGHRA, CDR2 YSYEKL. Unmatched junction bases numbered 8, after V lost 4 bases and J lost 5 bases. The CDR3 protein is CASSPSLAGGLETQYF. In nucleotides, the CDR3 is TGCGCCAGCAGCCCCTCGCTAGCGGGAGGGCTCGAGACCCAGTACTTC.

This clonotype was counted a few times. This chain joins TRBV5-5 and TRBJ2-3; D ambiguous. V gave up 0 bases and J gave up 0 bases, with 11 bases separating them. This CDR3 contains 16 residues. Germline V lookup: CDR1 SGHKS, CDR2 YYEKEE (reference sequence). Here the CDR3 DNA reads TGTGCCAGCAGCTTGGCCTTACTGGGGAGCACAGATACGCAGTATTTT. It encodes CASSLALLGSTDTQYF.

About this clonotype: At one end, the junction sequence differs from germline, possibly due to a read error. The chain couples TRBV6-1 to TRBJ2-7; 12 positions match TRBD2. CDR3 length equals 11 residues. Germline CDR1 reads MNHNS; CDR2 reads SASEGT. CDR3 protein: CASSRTSGTTF. As DNA, the CDR3 is TGTGCCAGCAGTCGGACTAGCGGGACAACCTTC.

This chain connects TRBV6-5 to TRBJ2-7; possible D gene TRBD1, 6 bases. The V and J ends lost 0 bases and 2 bases respectively, with 8 bases between them. The CDR3 contains 14 residues. Germline V lookup: CDR1 MNHEY, CDR2 SVGAGI. CDR3 protein: CASSYSPGAYEQYF. For the CDR3, the DNA is TGTGCCAGCAGTTACTCGCCAGGGGCCTACGAGCAGTACTTC.

This clonotype has more than one count but fewer than ten. The V call is TRBV2, the J call TRBJ1-6; D remains ambiguous. Per the germline V gene, CDR1 is SNHLY and CDR2 is FYNNEI. This CDR3 has 15 residues. Trimming removed 5 bases from V and 0 bases from J, with 8 bases in between. The CDR3 sequence is CASSQRSSYNSPLHF. DNA of the CDR3: TGTGCCAGCAGTCAGAGGAGCTCCTATAATTCACCCCTCCACTTT. Filled out from reference TRBV2 and TRBJ1-6, the complete variable domain reads EPEVTQTPSHQVTQMGQEVILRCVPISNHLYFYWYRQILGQKVEFLVSFYNNEISEKSEIFDDQFSVERPDGSNFTLKIRSTKLEDSAMYFCASSQRSSYNSPLHFGNGTRLTVT.

This clonotype has just a few counts. J is TRBJ1-1 and V is TRBV6-6; TRBD1 might be the D (5 bases). The CDR3 contains 14 residues. With 7 bases removed from V and 3 bases from J, the gap between germline ends came to 15 bases. Germline assignment: CDR1 MNHNY and CDR2 SVGAGI (reference sequence). The chain's CDR3 is CASTPTGGDTEAFF. CDR3 in DNA: TGTGCCAGCACCCCAACGGGGGGGGACACTGAAGCTTTCTTT.

This clonotype was recorded a few times. The gene calls are TRBV20-1 and TRBJ2-5; perhaps TRBD2 as D (6 bases). Germline CDR1 is DFQATT and CDR2 is SNEGSKA (reference sequence). The V end lost 7 bases, the J end lost 7 bases, and 13 bases lay between the germline ends. The CDR3 runs to 11 residues. The CDR3: CSDGSLGTQYF. The CDR3 bases are TGCAGTGACGGGAGCCTGGGGACCCAGTACTTC.

This clonotype turned up a few times. The rearrangement uses TRBV28 and TRBJ2-3; 9 positions match TRBD2. V shed 3 bases and J 4 bases; nucleotides not matched to a gene: 11. Germline CDR1 is MDHEN and CDR2 is SYDVKM. The CDR3 spans 17 residues. The CDR3 loop reads CASSFPPGGRAADTQYF. For the CDR3, the DNA is TGTGCCAGCAGTTTTCCGCCCGGCGGGAGGGCCGCAGATACGCAGTATTTT.

The chain recombines TRBV28 with TRBJ2-2, with 7 nucleotides matching TRBD2. Germline V gene sequence: CDR1 MDHEN, CDR2 SYDVKM. The CDR3 runs to 15 residues. Unmatched junction bases numbered 11, after V lost 7 bases and J lost 6 bases. The CDR3 sequence: CASNPGRPGAGELFF. As DNA, the CDR3 is TGTGCCAGCAACCCCGGGAGGCCGGGGGCCGGGGAGCTGTTTTTT.

This clonotype was detected only a few times. The chain joins TRBV18 to TRBJ2-1; D perhaps matches TRBD1 (6 bases). The V end lost 4 bases, the J end lost 3 bases, and 10 bases lay between the germline ends. CDR1 is KGHSH and CDR2 is LQKENI in the germline V gene. The CDR3 extends over 14 amino acids. In DNA form, the CDR3 reads TGTGCCAGCTCACTGGGGGCCGACTACAATGAGCAGTTCTTC. It codes for CASSLGADYNEQFF. The complete variable domain, with remaining parts taken from reference TRBV18 and TRBJ2-1, reads NAGVMQNPRHLVRRRGQEARLRCSPMKGHSHVYWYRQLPEEGLKFMVYLQKENIIDESGMPKERFSAEFPKEGPSILRIQQVVRGDSAAYFCASSLGADYNEQFFGPGTRLTVL.

V and J are TRBV25-1 and TRBJ1-3, with 7 bases identical to TRBD1. Trimming removed 5 bases from V and 4 bases from J; junction bases left unmatched: 5. The CDR3 runs to 14 residues. Germline CDR1 is MGHDK and CDR2 is SYGVNS. The CDR3 reads CASSKLGQGNTIYF. In nucleotides, the CDR3 is TGTGCCAGCAGTAAGCTGGGACAGGGAAACACCATATATTTT.

The rearrangement links TRBV5-4 to TRBJ2-1; D may be TRBD2 (5 bases). Trimming took off 4 bases at V and 6 bases at J, with 11 bases between the two ends. CDR1 and CDR2 (germline): SGHNT, YYREEE (reference sequence). The CDR3 extends over 13 amino acids. The CDR3 region has the DNA TGTGCCAGCAGCCCCGTGGCGGGCAATGAGCAGTTCTTC. This codes for CASSPVAGNEQFF.

The J gene is TRBJ2-3, the V gene TRBV9, with D perhaps matching TRBD2 (6 bases). Germline V gene lookup returns CDR1 SGDLS and CDR2 YYNGEE. The CDR3 totals 16 residues. Trimming removed 2 bases at V and 5 bases at J, with 18 bases between. CDR3 amino acids: CASSVEGDGRGDTQYF. The CDR3 DNA sequence: TGTGCCAGCAGCGTGGAAGGGGACGGGAGAGGAGATACGCAGTATTTT.

This rearrangement joins TRBV20-1 to TRBJ2-3; D gene unclear. V was clipped by 3 bases and J by 2 bases, with 21 bases between them. Germline-derived CDR1 and CDR2 are DFQATT and SNEGSKA (reference sequence). The CDR3 extends over 17 amino acids. The CDR3 DNA reads TGCAGTGCTAGCGAATGGATAGACGGCCCCTCCACAGATACGCAGTATTTT. Its translation: CSASEWIDGPSTDTQYF.

This chain links TRBV24-1 with TRBJ2-2, with D uncertain. The CDR3 contains 13 residues. Germline V gives CDR1 KGHDR, CDR2 SFDVKD. Trimming cost V 2 bases and J 6 bases, with 6 bases left between them. The CDR3 DNA follows: TGTGCCACCAGTGATTACCCCTCCGGGGAGCTGTTTTTT. Its translation: CATSDYPSGELFF.

The chain combines TRBV10-2 with TRBJ2-5, with D possibly being TRBD1 (6 bases). V shed 2 bases and J shed 2 bases, with 12 bases lying between them. The CDR3 extends over 15 amino acids. Per germline, CDR1 WSHSY and CDR2 SAAADI. The CDR3 loop is CASSEGSGAQETQYF. In nucleotides, the CDR3 is TGCGCCAGCAGTGAGGGCTCAGGGGCTCAAGAGACCCAGTACTTC.

This clonotype has only a few counts. The CDR3: CASSEGAMNTEAFF. CDR3 nucleotide sequence: TGTGCCAGCAGCGAAGGGGCTATGAACACTGAAGCTTTCTTT. The gene calls are TRBV25-1 and TRBJ1-1; D perhaps matches TRBD1 (5 bases). This CDR3 has 14 amino acids. Germline CDR1 reads MGHDK; CDR2 reads SYGVNS. The V end lost 6 bases, the J end lost 0 bases, and 11 bases lay between the germline ends.

This clonotype was recorded a few times. This sequence joins TRBV28 and TRBJ2-3; weak D call: TRBD2 (6 bases). The germline V and J ends were trimmed by 1 base and 15 bases, with 17 bases remaining between them. CDR3 length: 13 amino acids. Germline V gene lookup returns CDR1 MDHEN and CDR2 SYDVKM. The chain's CDR3 is CASSLYKEGFSYF. CDR3 in DNA: TGTGCCAGCAGTTTATATAAGGAGGGCTTCAGTTATTTT.